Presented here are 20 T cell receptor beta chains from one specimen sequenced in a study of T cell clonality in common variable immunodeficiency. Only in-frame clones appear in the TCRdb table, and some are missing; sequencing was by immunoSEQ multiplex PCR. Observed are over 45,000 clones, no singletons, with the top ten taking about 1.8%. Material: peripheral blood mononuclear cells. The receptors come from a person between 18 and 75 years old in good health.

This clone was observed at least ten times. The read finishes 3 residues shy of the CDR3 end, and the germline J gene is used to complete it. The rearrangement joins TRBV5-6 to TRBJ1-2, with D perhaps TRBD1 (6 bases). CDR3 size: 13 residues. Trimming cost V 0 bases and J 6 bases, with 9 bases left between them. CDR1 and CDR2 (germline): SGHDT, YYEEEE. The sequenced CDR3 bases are TGTGCCAGCAGCTTGGGGTACAGGGATGGC. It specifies CASSLGYRDG. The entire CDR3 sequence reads CASSLGYRDGYTF.

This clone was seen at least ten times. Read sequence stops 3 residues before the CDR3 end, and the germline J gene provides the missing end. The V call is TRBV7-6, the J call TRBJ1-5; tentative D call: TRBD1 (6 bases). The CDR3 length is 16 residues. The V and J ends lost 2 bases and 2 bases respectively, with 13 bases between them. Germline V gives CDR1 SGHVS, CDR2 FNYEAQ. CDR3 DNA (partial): TGTGCCAGCAGCTTATATCAGGGACAACGCAATCAGCCC. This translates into CASSLYQGQRNQP. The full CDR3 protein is CASSLYQGQRNQPQHF.

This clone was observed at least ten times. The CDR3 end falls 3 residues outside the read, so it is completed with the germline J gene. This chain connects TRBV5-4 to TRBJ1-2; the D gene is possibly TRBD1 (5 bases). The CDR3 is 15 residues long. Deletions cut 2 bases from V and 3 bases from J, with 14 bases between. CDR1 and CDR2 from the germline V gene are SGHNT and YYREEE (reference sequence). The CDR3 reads CASSLSLARDYGYTF. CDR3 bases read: TGTGCCAGCAGCTTATCCCTCGCCAGGGACTATGGC.

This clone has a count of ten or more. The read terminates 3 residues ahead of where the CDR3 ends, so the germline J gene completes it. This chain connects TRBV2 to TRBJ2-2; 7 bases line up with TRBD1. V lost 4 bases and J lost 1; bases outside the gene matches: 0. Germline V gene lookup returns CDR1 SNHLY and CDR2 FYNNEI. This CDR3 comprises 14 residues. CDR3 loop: CASSGDRNTGELFF. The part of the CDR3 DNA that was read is TGTGCCAGCAGTGGGGACAGGAACACCGGGGAG.

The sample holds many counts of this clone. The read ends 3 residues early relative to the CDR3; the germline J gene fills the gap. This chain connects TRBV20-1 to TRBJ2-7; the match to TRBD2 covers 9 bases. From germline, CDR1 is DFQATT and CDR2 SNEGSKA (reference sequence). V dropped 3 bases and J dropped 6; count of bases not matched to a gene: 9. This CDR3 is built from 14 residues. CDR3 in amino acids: CSARSLAGMGEQYF. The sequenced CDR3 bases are TGCAGTGCTAGGTCTCTAGCGGGAATGGGCGAG.

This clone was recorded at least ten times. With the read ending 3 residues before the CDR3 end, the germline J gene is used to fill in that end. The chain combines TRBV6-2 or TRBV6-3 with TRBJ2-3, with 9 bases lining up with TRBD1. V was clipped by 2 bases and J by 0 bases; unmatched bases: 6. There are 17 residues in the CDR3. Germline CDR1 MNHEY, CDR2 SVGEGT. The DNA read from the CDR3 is TGTGCCAGCAGTTACCCTCTCGACAGGGGGAGCACAGATACG. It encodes CASSYPLDRGSTDT. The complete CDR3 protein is CASSYPLDRGSTDTQYF.

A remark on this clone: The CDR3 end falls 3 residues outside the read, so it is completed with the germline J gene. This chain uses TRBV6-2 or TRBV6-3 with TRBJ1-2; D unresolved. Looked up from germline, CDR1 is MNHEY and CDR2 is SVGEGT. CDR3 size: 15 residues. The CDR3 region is CASSYTGLTSVDYTF. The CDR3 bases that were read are TGTGCCAGCAGTTACACTGGCCTAACTAGCGTTGAC.

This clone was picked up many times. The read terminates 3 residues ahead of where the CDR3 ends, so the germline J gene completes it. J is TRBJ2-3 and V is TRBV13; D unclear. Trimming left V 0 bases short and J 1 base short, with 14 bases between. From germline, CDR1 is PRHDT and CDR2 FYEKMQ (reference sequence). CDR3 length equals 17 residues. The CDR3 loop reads CASSLGLSLVGTDTQYF. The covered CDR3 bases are TGTGCCAGCAGCTTAGGCCTAAGTCTAGTAGGCACAGATACG.

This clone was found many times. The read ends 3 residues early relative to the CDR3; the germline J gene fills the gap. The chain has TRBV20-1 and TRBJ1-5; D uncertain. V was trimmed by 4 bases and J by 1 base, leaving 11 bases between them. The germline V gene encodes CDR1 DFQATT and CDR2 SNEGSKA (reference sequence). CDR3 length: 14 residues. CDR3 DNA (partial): TGCAGTGCTAAAACAGTTATGAGCAATCAGCCC. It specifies CSAKTVMSNQP. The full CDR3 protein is CSAKTVMSNQPQHF.

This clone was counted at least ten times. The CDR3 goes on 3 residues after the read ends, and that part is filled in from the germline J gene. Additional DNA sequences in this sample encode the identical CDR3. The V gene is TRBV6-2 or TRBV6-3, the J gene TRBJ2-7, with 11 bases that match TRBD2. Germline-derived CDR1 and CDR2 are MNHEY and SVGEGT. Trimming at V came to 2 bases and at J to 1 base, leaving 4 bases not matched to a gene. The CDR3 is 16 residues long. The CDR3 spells CASSYALAGGSYEQYF. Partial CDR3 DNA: TGTGCCAGCAGTTACGCTCTAGCGGGAGGTTCCTACGAG.

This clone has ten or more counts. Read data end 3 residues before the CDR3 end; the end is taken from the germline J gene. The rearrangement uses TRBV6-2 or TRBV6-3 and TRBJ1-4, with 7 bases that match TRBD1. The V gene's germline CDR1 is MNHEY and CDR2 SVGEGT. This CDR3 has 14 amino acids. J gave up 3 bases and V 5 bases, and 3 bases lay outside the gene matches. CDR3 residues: CASSPGGANEKLFF. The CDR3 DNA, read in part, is TGTGCCAGCAGTCCAGGGGGAGCTAATGAAAAA.

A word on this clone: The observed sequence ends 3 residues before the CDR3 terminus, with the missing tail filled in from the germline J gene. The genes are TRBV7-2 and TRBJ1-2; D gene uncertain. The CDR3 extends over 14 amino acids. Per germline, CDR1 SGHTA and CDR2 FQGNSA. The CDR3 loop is CASSRTSGTDTYTF. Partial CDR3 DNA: TGTGCCAGCAGCCGGACTAGCGGCACAGATACC.

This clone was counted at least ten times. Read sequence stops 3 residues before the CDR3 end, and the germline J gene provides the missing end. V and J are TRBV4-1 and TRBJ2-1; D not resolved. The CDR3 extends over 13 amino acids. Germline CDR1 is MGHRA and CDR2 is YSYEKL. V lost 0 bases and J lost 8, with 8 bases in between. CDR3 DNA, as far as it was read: TGCGCCAGCAGCCAAGAGCGGCTCTATGAG. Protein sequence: CASSQERLYE. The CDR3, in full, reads CASSQERLYEQFF.

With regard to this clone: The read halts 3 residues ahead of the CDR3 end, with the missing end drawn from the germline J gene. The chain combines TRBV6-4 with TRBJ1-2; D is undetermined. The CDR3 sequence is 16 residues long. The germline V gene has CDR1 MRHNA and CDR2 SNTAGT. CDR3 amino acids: CASSDSMWTSGRAYTF. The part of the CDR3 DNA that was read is TGTGCCAGCAGTGACTCGATGTGGACTAGCGGGAGGGCG.

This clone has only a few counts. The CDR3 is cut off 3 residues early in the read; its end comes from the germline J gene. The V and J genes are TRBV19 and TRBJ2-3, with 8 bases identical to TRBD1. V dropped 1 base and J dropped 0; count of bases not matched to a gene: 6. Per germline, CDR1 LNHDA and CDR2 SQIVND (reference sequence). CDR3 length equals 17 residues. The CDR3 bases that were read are TGTGCCAGTAGTATAGCGGGAACAGGGGGAAGCACAGATACG. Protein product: CASSIAGTGGSTDT. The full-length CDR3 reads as CASSIAGTGGSTDTQYF.

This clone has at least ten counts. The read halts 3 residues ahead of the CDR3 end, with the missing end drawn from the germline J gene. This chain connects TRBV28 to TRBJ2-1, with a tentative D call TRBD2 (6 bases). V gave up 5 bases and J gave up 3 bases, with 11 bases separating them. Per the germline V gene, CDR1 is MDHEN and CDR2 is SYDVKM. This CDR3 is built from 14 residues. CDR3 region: CASSLTGLYNEQFF. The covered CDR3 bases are TGTGCCAGCAGTCTGACGGGACTCTACAATGAG.

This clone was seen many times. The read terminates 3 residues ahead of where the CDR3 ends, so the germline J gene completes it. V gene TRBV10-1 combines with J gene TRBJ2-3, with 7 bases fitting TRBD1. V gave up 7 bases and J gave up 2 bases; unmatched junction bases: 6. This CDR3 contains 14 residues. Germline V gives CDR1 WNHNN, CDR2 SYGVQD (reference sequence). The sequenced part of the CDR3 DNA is TGCGCCAGCAAGAGGGACAGATTCACAGATACG. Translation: CASKRDRFTDT. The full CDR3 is CASKRDRFTDTQYF.

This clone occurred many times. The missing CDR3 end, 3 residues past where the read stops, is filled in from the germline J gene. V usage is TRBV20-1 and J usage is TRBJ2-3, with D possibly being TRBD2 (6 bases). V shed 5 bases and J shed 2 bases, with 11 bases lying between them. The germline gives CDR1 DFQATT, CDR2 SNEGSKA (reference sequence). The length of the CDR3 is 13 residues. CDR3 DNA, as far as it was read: TGCAGTGCTCAACTAGCCCTCACAGATACG. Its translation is CSAQLALTDT. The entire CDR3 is CSAQLALTDTQYF.

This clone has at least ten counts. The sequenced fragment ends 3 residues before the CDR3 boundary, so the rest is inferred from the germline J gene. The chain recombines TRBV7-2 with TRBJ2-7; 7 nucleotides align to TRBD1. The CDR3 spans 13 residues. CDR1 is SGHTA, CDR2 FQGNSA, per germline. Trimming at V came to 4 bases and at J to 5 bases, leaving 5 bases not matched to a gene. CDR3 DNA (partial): TGTGCCAGCAGCTCCCGGACAGGCAACGAG. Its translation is CASSSRTGNE. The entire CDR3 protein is CASSSRTGNEQYF.

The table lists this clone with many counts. The DNA read from the CDR3 is TGTGCCAGCAGTTTGGGGGGGCTCTACGAG. Protein product: CASSLGGLYE. In full, the CDR3 reads CASSLGGLYEQYF. V gene TRBV12-3 or TRBV12-4 combines with J gene TRBJ2-7; maybe TRBD2 (7 bases). The read falls 3 residues short of the CDR3 end, and the missing part is taken from the germline J gene. V was shortened by 3 bases and J by 3 bases, with 9 bases between the two germline ends. The CDR3 consists of 13 residues.